The 26 T cell receptor beta chains in this list originate from one sample, sequenced in a study of blood T cells in healthy people across ages. A second PCR of 7 to 11 cycles used a sample-barcoded 5' primer and a J-beta primer mix. TCRdb ran MiXCR on the 5' RACE reads and lists one entry per CDR3 protein. The table shows under 1,000,000 distinct CDR3 sequences, with 35% to 40% occurring only once. Sequenced material: blood. The receptors originated from a man in his late teens or twenties in good health.

This clonotype was recorded only once. The rearrangement uses TRBV4-1 and TRBJ2-1; D remains ambiguous. The DNA end is a closer match to TRBJ2-7, so the J assignment may be wrong. This CDR3 comprises 13 residues. CDR1 is MGHRA and CDR2 is YSYEKL in the germline V gene. The CDR3 DNA reads as TGCGCCAGCAGCCAACACCGGTACAATGAGCAGTACTTC. It yields the protein CASSQHRYNEQYF.

This clonotype turned up a few times. The chain is built from TRBV5-1 and TRBJ1-1, with a weak D call TRBD1 (5 bases). The CDR3 totals 13 residues. Per the germline V gene, CDR1 is SGHRS and CDR2 is YFSETQ. V was shortened by 4 bases and J by 4 bases, with 11 bases between the two germline ends. The CDR3 DNA is TGCGCCAGCAGCAGCAGGGTTGGCACTGAAGCTTTCTTT. This sequence encodes CASSSRVGTEAFF.

The gene calls are TRBV4-1 and TRBJ2-4, with 13 bases aligning to TRBD2. Per the germline V gene, CDR1 is MGHRA and CDR2 is YSYEKL. The CDR3 is 18 residues long. Trimming took 1 base from V and 0 from J; bases not matched to a gene: 3. The CDR3 reads CASSQGLAGGLAKNIQYF. Written as DNA, the CDR3 is TGCGCCAGCAGCCAAGGACTAGCGGGGGGATTAGCCAAAAACATTCAGTACTTC.

Points on this clonotype: A junction end diverges from the germline sequence, so it may reflect a read error. The chain links TRBV7-2 to TRBJ1-2; 8 bases match TRBD1. The V gene's germline CDR1 is SGHTA and CDR2 FQGNSA. The CDR3 extends over 17 amino acids. CDR3: CASSLAPSGGQGYGCTF. CDR3 sequence (DNA): TGTGCCAGCAGCTTAGCGCCCTCGGGCGGACAGGGATATGGCTGCACCTTC.

The V and J genes are TRBV29-1 and TRBJ1-1; TRBD1 matches 7 bases. CDR3 size: 15 residues. The ends lost 4 bases at V and 1 base at J; junction bases unmatched: 9. Germline lookup yields CDR1 SQVTM and CDR2 ANQGSEA. CDR3 residues: CSVARGGLGNTEAFF. In nucleotides, the CDR3 is TGCAGCGTTGCCAGGGGGGGCCTGGGGAACACTGAAGCTTTCTTT.

The chain links TRBV20-1 to TRBJ2-5; unclear D gene. Between the trimmed V and J ends, which lost 4 bases and 5 bases, there was a span of 11 bases. In germline, CDR1 is DFQATT, CDR2 SNEGSKA (reference sequence). This CDR3 region has 12 residues. This CDR3 reads CSAISVTETQYF. The CDR3 nucleotides are TGCAGTGCTATTTCAGTGACGGAGACCCAGTACTTC.

This clonotype was seen only a few times. This rearrangement joins TRBV3-1 to TRBJ1-2; no firm D call. Germline V gene data show CDR1 as LGHDT and CDR2 as YNNKEL (reference sequence). CDR3 length: 17 amino acids. Trimming removed 0 bases at V and 1 base at J, with 15 bases between. This CDR3 is CASSQDLGARYNYGYTF. As DNA, the CDR3 is TGTGCCAGCAGCCAAGATCTAGGCGCGCGTTATAACTATGGCTACACCTTC.

This chain uses TRBV20-1 with TRBJ2-3; D is perhaps TRBD1 (6 bases). The V gene's germline CDR1 is DFQATT and CDR2 SNEGSKA (reference sequence). V was shortened by 2 bases and J by 1 base, with 13 bases between the two germline ends. The length of the CDR3 is 15 residues. This CDR3 is CSARTGSGGTDTQYF. The DNA of the CDR3 is TGCAGTGCTAGAACGGGGTCAGGGGGCACAGATACGCAGTATTTT.

CDR3 in amino acids: CASNTGTGGLAGYNEQFF. Written as DNA, the CDR3 is TGTGCCAGCAACACCGGGACAGGGGGCCTCGCAGGGTACAATGAGCAGTTCTTC. V usage is TRBV25-1 and J usage is TRBJ2-1, with TRBD1 matching over 12 bases. Germline values: CDR1 MGHDK, CDR2 SYGVNS. CDR3 length: 18 amino acids. V lost 7 bases and J lost 4; bases outside the gene matches: 14.

This clonotype has ten or more counts. Being one base from a much bigger clone, this may be a read error. The chain couples TRBV20-1 to TRBJ2-1, with 8 bases identical to TRBD2. J gave up 7 bases and V 8 bases, and 19 bases lay outside the gene matches. Germline CDR1 reads DFQATT; CDR2 reads SNEGSKA (reference sequence). This CDR3 region has 16 residues. CDR3 residues: CSTSPLGRAGVNEQFF. In DNA, the CDR3 is TGCAGTACCTCCCCATTGGGACGAGCGGGGGTGAATGAGCAGTTCTTC.

The gene calls are TRBV2 and TRBJ2-5; D ambiguous. This CDR3 has 12 amino acids. Trimming left V 2 bases short and J 4 bases short, with 5 bases between. CDR1 is SNHLY and CDR2 is FYNNEI in the germline V gene. The chain's CDR3 is CASSETTETQYF. CDR3 DNA: TGTGCCAGCAGTGAAACGACAGAGACCCAGTACTTC.

This chain connects TRBV7-2 to TRBJ1-5; perhaps TRBD1 as D (6 bases). V was trimmed by 5 bases and J by 7 bases, leaving 18 bases between them. The germline V gene has CDR1 SGHTA and CDR2 FQGNSA. The CDR3 extends over 15 amino acids. The CDR3 nucleotides are TGTGCCAGCAGCGTAAAACAGGGTGGGGGACAGCCCCAGCATTTT. As protein: CASSVKQGGGQPQHF. Combining the CDR3 with reference TRBV7-2 and TRBJ1-5 gives the whole variable domain GAGVSQSPSNKVTEKGKDVELRCDPISGHTALYWYRQSLGQGLEFLIYFQGNSAPDKSGLPSDRFSAERTGGSVSTLTIQRTQQEDSAVYLCASSVKQGGGQPQHFGDGTRLSIL.

This clonotype was counted a few times. The chain couples TRBV29-1 to TRBJ2-5, with 8 bases identical to TRBD2. The germline V gene encodes CDR1 SQVTM and CDR2 ANQGSEA. CDR3 length: 13 amino acids. The CDR3 sequence is CSALGGATNEQYF. As DNA, the CDR3 is TGCAGTGCACTCGGGGGGGCGACCAATGAGCAGTACTTC.

This clonotype was recorded once. The chain is built from TRBV4-1 and TRBJ2-5, with 7 bases identical to TRBD1. The J call is in doubt because the DNA end fits TRBJ2-7 better. The CDR3 contains 15 residues. Germline lookup yields CDR1 MGHRA and CDR2 YSYEKL. This CDR3 is CASSQGDSLQHEQYF. The CDR3 DNA reads TGCGCCAGCAGCCAGGGGGACAGCCTGCAACACGAGCAGTACTTC.

V usage is TRBV20-1 and J usage is TRBJ2-5, with 8 nucleotides matching TRBD2. V was pared by 5 bases and J by 1 base, with 3 bases of the junction left unmatched. The CDR3 is 13 amino acids. Germline V lookup: CDR1 DFQATT, CDR2 SNEGSKA (reference sequence). The CDR3 region is CSADGLAQETQYF. CDR3 coding DNA: TGCAGTGCTGACGGACTAGCCCAAGAGACCCAGTACTTC.

The J gene is TRBJ1-2, the V gene TRBV3-1; 7 nucleotides agree with TRBD1. The germline V gene encodes CDR1 LGHDT and CDR2 YNNKEL (reference sequence). The CDR3 loop spans 16 amino acids. J lost 4 bases, V lost 1 base, and 9 bases had no gene match. In DNA form, the CDR3 reads TGTGCCAGCAGCCAAGGAAAGGGGGCTTTTGGCTATGGCTACACCTTC. Residues: CASSQGKGAFGYGYTF. The entire variable domain, with the rest obtained from reference TRBV3-1 and TRBJ1-2, is as follows: DTAVSQTPKYLVTQMGNDKSIKCEQNLGHDTMYWYKQDSKKFLKIMFSYNNKELIINETVPNRFSPKSPDKAHLNLHINSLELGDSAVYFCASSQGKGAFGYGYTFGSGTRLTVV.

This clonotype occurred a few times. The chain has TRBV6-5 and TRBJ1-1; 10 bases are shared with TRBD1. Per germline, CDR1 MNHEY and CDR2 SVGAGI. The CDR3 is 17 amino acids. J was trimmed by 3 bases and V by 0 bases; bases with no gene match: 7. The CDR3 sequence is CASSYSSAGQGDTEAFF. The CDR3 nucleotides are TGTGCCAGCAGTTACTCGAGTGCTGGACAGGGGGACACTGAAGCTTTCTTT.

This clonotype has a single count. CDR3 protein: CASSQVAAGTQETQYF. Written as DNA, the CDR3 is TGTGCCAGCAGCCAAGTGGCGGCAGGAACCCAAGAGACCCAGTACTTC. The rearrangement links TRBV4-2 to TRBJ2-5, with D unclear. The CDR3 length is 16 residues. From germline, CDR1 is LGHNA and CDR2 YNFKEQ. Trimming left V 1 base short and J 1 base short, with 13 bases between.

This chain links TRBV2 with TRBJ1-1, with 9 positions matching TRBD1. Germline lookup yields CDR1 SNHLY and CDR2 FYNNEI. The CDR3 is 14 residues long. With 4 bases clipped from V and 1 base from J, the junction kept 1 base outside the gene matches. The CDR3 sequence is CASSGDRANTEAFF. The CDR3 nucleotides are TGTGCCAGCAGTGGGGACAGGGCGAACACTGAAGCTTTCTTT.

About this clonotype: This clone may be a read error of a much larger clone one base away. The V call is TRBV29-1, the J call TRBJ1-2; TRBD1 might be the D (6 bases). With 0 bases removed from V and 4 bases from J, the gap between germline ends came to 15 bases. The CDR3 runs 15 residues. Germline loops: CDR1 SQVTM, CDR2 ANQGSEA. CDR3 nucleotide sequence: TGCAGCGTTGAAGAGCGCCAGGGGATTGGCTATGGCTACACCTTC. Residues: CSVEERQGIGYGYTF.

This clonotype showed up just a few times. V gene TRBV7-3 combines with J gene TRBJ1-6, with 8 bases fitting TRBD1. The CDR3 extends over 18 amino acids. CDR1 SGHTA and CDR2 FQGTGA come from the germline V gene. After removal of 0 bases from V and 8 bases from J, the junction contained 12 bases not matched to a gene. The CDR3, as DNA: TGTGCCAGCAGCTTAACCGGACAGGGAGACCCTCGCGATTCACCCCTCCACTTT. This translates into CASSLTGQGDPRDSPLHF.

This clonotype was seen many times. The DNA of the CDR3 is TGCAGTGCTGGGGACAGCGACTATGGCTACACCTTC. Protein sequence: CSAGDSDYGYTF. The genes are TRBV20-1 and TRBJ1-2, with 7 bases that match TRBD1. The V segment lost 5 bases and the J segment 3 bases; nucleotides outside the gene matches: 3. Per germline, CDR1 DFQATT and CDR2 SNEGSKA (reference sequence). The CDR3 length is 12 residues.

CDR3 amino acids: CASSLASGTPRQYF. The DNA of the CDR3 is TGTGCCAGCAGTTTAGCTAGCGGGACCCCCCGGCAGTACTTC. The chain couples TRBV12-3 or TRBV12-4 to TRBJ2-7, with 8 nucleotides matching TRBD2. V shed 0 bases and J 9 bases; nucleotides not matched to a gene: 7. This CDR3 has 14 residues.

This clonotype was recorded a few times. Relative to the germline gene, one junction end is altered; a read error may explain this. The V call is TRBV10-3, the J call TRBJ1-6; D is undetermined. This CDR3 has 13 amino acids. CDR1 and CDR2 (germline): ENHRY, SYGVKD. CDR3 nucleotide sequence: TGTGCCATCGCGGCAGGAGATAATTCACCCCCCCACTTT. Translated, it gives CAIAAGDNSPPHF.

This clonotype was detected only a few times. The chain has TRBV7-3 and TRBJ1-5; no reliable D call. Germline V gene data show CDR1 as SGHTA and CDR2 as FQGTGA. This CDR3 spans 15 amino acids. The ends were cut back, 2 bases at V and 5 bases at J, with 13 bases in the middle. This CDR3 reads CASSLYPRRDQPQHF. CDR3 nucleotide sequence: TGTGCCAGCAGCTTATACCCCCGGCGGGATCAGCCCCAGCATTTT.

This clonotype was seen repeatedly, ten times or more. This chain connects TRBV5-1 to TRBJ2-1; possible D gene TRBD2, 6 bases. This CDR3 is 17 amino acids long. The V end lost 0 bases, the J end lost 0 bases, and 13 bases lay between the germline ends. The germline V gene has CDR1 SGHRS and CDR2 YFSETQ. This chain's CDR3 is CASSLGYVGGSYNEQFF. CDR3 DNA sequence: TGCGCCAGCAGCTTGGGCTATGTGGGGGGCTCCTACAATGAGCAGTTCTTC.